The next 3 T cell receptor beta chains were all read from a single sample in a study of blood T cell repertoires in COVID-19. The method was immunoSEQ multiplex PCR; TCRdb's version includes in-frame clones alone and lacks a portion of them. The sample has about 240,000 clones; approximately 83% are singletons. Sequenced sample: PBMCs or T cells enriched from blood (not recorded which). The origin of the receptors is a woman aged 40-49 years with acute COVID-19.

In DNA form, the CDR3 reads TGTGCCAGCAGCCAAGCGGGACAATATGGCTACACCTTC. This gives the protein CASSQAGQYGYTF. The chain has TRBV3-1 (or the pseudogene TRBV3-2) and TRBJ1-2; tentative D call: TRBD1 (6 bases). Per the germline V gene, CDR1 is LGHDT and CDR2 is YNNKEL (reference sequence). Trimming removed 1 base from V and 5 bases from J, with 8 bases in between. This CDR3 spans 13 amino acids.

J is TRBJ2-7 and V is TRBV9; D gene uncertain. This CDR3 region has 13 residues. V dropped 4 bases and J dropped 3 bases, with 11 bases sitting between them. Germline V gene data show CDR1 as SGDLS and CDR2 as YYNGEE. In DNA form, the CDR3 reads TGTGCCAGCAGCTCCCCCGGTCGCTACGAGCAGTACTTC. Translated: CASSSPGRYEQYF. Full variable domain (rest looked up from reference TRBV9 and TRBJ2-7): DSGVTQTPKHLITATGQRVTLRCSPRSGDLSVYWYQQSLDQGLQFLIQYYNGEERAKGNILERFSAQQFPDLHSELNLSSLELGDSALYFCASSSPGRYEQYFGPGTRLTVT.

CDR3 DNA sequence: TGTGCCAGCAGCGATTCGACCGGACAGGCCAACGTCCTGACTTTC. This gives the protein CASSDSTGQANVLTF. The chain employs TRBV13 and TRBJ2-6, with D perhaps TRBD1 (5 bases). The CDR3 has 15 amino acids. CDR1 and CDR2 (germline): PRHDT, FYEKMQ (reference sequence). Between the trimmed V and J ends, which lost 5 bases and 6 bases, there was a span of 14 bases.